The clone carrying this T cell receptor beta chain was found a few times. V lost 0 bases and J lost 3; bases outside the gene matches: 4. The germline CDR1 and CDR2 sequences are MNHEY and SMNVEV (reference sequence). CDR3 length equals 15 residues. The sample is drawn from a study of identical twins. TCRdb recomputed calls from the 5' RACE reads with MiXCR, one row per CDR3 protein. The sample lists about 240,000 distinct CDR3 sequences; 8% to 11% were seen once. This receptor was obtained from a man aged 50-60 years in good health. J is TRBJ2-7 and V is TRBV27; 8 positions match TRBD2. Sequencing was carried out using memory T cells sorted from blood. This chain's CDR3 is CASSLSPAGDYEQYF. Written as DNA, the CDR3 is TGTGCCAGCAGTTTATCTCCAGCGGGAGACTACGAGCAGTACTTC.